This T cell receptor (beta chain) is from a study of tissue T cells after allogeneic stem cell transplantation. Study-wide points: Within patients, tissue anatomy strongly shaped TCR repertoire composition. Across patients, clones rarely overlapped, yet motif clusters were shared tissue-specifically.

TCRbeta CDR3 was sequenced at survey depth with template counts. The table came from immunoSEQ multiplex PCR; TCRdb's copy has only in-frame clones and leaves some out. The sample contains thousands of clones, under 60% of which appear only once. Of note for this clone: Its antigen is still unknown. The germline and genes are mouse ones. Other DNA sequences from this sample encode an identical CDR3 as well.

The time point denotes: mouse harvest day 14 after allogeneic transplant. Tail vein injection delivered 10^7 T-cell-depleted bone marrow cells and 10^6 splenic CD5+ T cells. Tissues came from B6→BALB/c major-mismatch GVHD mice at day 7 or 14. Material for sequencing was gut tissue. This TCR was sampled from a female BALB/c mouse given C57BL/6 T cells with graft-versus-host disease after an allogeneic hematopoietic cell transplant.

CDR3 DNA (partial): TGTGCCAGCTCCCTCCTGGGGGGGGAAGACACCCAGTAC. Protein: CASSLLGGEDTQY. The CDR3, in full, reads CASSLLGGEDTQYF. The chain carries TRBV12-1 and TRBJ2-5, with 9 bases matching TRBD2. The read gets to within 1 residue of the CDR3 end, and the germline J gene fills in the rest. The junction had 5 bases not matched to a gene; V was cut back by 4 bases and J by 4 bases. The CDR3 has 14 amino acids. CDR1 and CDR2 from the germline V gene are SGHSN and HYEKVE.